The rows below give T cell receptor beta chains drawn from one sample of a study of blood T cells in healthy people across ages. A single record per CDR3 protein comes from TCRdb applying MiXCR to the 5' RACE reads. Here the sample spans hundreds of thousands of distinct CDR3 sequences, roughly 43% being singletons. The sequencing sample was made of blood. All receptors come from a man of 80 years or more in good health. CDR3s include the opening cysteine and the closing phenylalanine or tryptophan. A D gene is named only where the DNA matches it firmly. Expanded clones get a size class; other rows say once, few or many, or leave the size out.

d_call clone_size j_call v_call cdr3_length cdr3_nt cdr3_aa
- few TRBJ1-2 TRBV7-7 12 TGTGCCCGAGTAAGGGTTAACTATGGCTACACCTTC CARVRVNYGYTF
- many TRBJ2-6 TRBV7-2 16 TGTGCCAGCAGCTGGGGCACCGGCTCTGGGGCCAACGTCCTGACTTTC CASSWGTGSGANVLTF
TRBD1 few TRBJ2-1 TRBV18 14 TGTGCCAGCTCACCCGGGACAGGGGGCGATGAGCAGTTCTTC CASSPGTGGDEQFF
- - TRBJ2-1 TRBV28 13 TGTGCCAGCGGGAGTGGCTCCTACAATGAGCAGTTCTTC CASGSGSYNEQFF
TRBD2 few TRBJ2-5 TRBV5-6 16 TGTGCCAGCAGCGCCGGGCTAGCGGGGGGGTTGGAGACCCAGTACTTC CASSAGLAGGLETQYF
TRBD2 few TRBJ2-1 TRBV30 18 TGTGCCTGGAGTCTTTTTAGTCCGGGACTAGCGGAATACAATGAGCAGTTCTTC CAWSLFSPGLAEYNEQFF
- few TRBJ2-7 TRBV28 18 TGTGCCAGCAGTTTATCGGTTTGGTGGGGCGGTAGCTCCTACGAGCAGTACTTC CASSLSVWWGGSSYEQYF
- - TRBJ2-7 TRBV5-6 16 TGTGCCAGCAGCTTGGAACCCGCAAAACCCCCCTACGAGCAGTACTTC CASSLEPAKPPYEQYF
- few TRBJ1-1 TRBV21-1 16 TGTGCCAGTAAGCCTCTGGTCCGGCAGCGGGGGACTGAAGCTTTCTTT CASKPLVRQRGTEAFF
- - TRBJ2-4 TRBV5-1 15 TGCGCCAGCAGTTTGGATATTTCGGCCGTGAATGAGCAGTACTTC CASSLDISAVNEQYF
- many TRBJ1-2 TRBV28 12 TGTGCCAGCACCATCCAGGGATATCGCTACACCTTC CASTIQGYRYTF
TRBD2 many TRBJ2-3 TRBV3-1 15 TGTGCCAGCAGCCCCGGGGGGGCCCGTCCAGATACGCAGTATTTT CASSPGGARPDTQYF
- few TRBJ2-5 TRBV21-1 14 TGTGCCAGCAGCAGACGGGGGAAACAAGAGACCCAGTACTTC CASSRRGKQETQYF
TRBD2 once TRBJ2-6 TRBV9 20 TGTGCCAGCAGCCCCGCGATCGGGAGGGGAAGGGGGTCTGGGGCCAACGTCCTGACTTTC CASSPAIGRGRGSGANVLTF
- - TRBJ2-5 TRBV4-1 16 TGCGCCAGCAGCCAAGATGTCGGGGGGCGTGGGGAGACCCAGTACTTC CASSQDVGGRGETQYF
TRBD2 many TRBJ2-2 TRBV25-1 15 TGTGCCAGCACCCGAAGCGGGACGAACACCGGGGAGCTGTTTTTT CASTRSGTNTGELFF
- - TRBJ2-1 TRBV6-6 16 TGTGCCAGCAGTTACTCGATAAGCAAATCCTACAATGAGCAGTTCTTC CASSYSISKSYNEQFF
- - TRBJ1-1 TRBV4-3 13 TGCGCCAGCAGCCAAGATGGGGAGGGAAGAGCTTTCTTT CASSQDGEGRAFF
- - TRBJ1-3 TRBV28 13 TGTGCCAGCGAACAGGGCGTCGGAAACACCATATATTTT CASEQGVGNTIYF
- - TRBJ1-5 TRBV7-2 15 TGTGCCAGCAGCTTCCCGGGCTATAGCAATCAGCCCCAGCATTTT CASSFPGYSNQPQHF
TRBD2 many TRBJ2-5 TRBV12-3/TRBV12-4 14 TGTGCCAGCAGTTGGGGGGGGTCAGGAGAGACCCAGTACTTC CASSWGGSGETQYF
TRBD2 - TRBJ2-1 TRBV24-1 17 TGTGCCACCAGTGAACCTTTAGCGGGAAGCTCCTACAATGAGCAGTTCTTC CATSEPLAGSSYNEQFF
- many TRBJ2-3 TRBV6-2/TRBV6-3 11 TGTGCCAGCGGAAATGGAGATACGCAGTATTTT CASGNGDTQYF
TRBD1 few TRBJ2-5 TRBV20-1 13 TGCAGTGCTGCGACAGGGGCCGGGGAGACCCAGTACTTC CSAATGAGETQYF
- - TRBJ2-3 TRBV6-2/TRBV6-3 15 TGTGCCAGCAGTTGGACAAGTCCTAGCACAGATACGCAGTATTTT CASSWTSPSTDTQYF
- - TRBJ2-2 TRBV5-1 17 TGCGCCAGCAGCTTGAAACCAGGGAGATCGAACACCGGGGAGCTGTTTTTT CASSLKPGRSNTGELFF
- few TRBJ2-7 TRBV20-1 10 TGCAGTGCTAGACATTACGAGCAGTACTTC CSARHYEQYF
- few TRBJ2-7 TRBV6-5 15 TGTGCCAGCAGTACCGAACAGGGCGGGATATGGGAGCAGTACTTC CASSTEQGGIWEQYF
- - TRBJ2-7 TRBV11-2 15 TGTGCCAGCAGCAATCTAGCCTCGGACTACAATGAGCAGTACTTC CASSNLASDYNEQYF
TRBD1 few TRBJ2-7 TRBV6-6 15 TGTGCCAGCAGACCTAGACAGGGAAACTCCTACGAGCAGTACTTC CASRPRQGNSYEQYF
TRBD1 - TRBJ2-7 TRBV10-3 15 TGTGCCATCACCGAGGGGACAGGGGGGGCGGACGAGCAGTACTTC CAITEGTGGADEQYF